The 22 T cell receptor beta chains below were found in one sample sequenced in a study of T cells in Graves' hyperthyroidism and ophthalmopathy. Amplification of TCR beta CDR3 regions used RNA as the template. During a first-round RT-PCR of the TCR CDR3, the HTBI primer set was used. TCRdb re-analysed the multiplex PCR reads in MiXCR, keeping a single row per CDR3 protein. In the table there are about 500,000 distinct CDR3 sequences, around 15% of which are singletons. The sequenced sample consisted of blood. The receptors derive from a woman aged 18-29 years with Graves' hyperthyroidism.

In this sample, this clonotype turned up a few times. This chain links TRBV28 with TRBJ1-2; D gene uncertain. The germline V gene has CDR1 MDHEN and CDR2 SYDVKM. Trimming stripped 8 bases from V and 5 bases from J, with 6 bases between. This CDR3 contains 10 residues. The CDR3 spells CASGSYGYTF. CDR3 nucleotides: TGTGCCAGCGGATCGTATGGCTACACCTTC.

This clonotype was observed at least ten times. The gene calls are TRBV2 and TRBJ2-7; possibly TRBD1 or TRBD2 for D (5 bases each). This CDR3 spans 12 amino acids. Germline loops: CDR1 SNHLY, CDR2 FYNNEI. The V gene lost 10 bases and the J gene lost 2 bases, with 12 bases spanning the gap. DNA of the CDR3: TGTGCCACCCGGGACCCGCCCTACGAGCAGTACTTC. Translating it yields CATRDPPYEQYF.

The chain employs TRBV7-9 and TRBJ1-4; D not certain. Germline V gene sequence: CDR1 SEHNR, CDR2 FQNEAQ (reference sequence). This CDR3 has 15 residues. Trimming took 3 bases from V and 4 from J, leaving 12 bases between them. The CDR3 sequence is CASSLPGAGNEKLFF. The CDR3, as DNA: TGTGCCAGCAGCTTGCCGGGCGCGGGTAATGAAAAACTGTTTTTT.

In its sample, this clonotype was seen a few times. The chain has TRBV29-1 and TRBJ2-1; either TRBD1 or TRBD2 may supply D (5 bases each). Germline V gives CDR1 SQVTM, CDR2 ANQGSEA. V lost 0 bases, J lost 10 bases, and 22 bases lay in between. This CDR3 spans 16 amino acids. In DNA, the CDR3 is TGCAGCGTTGAAGAGGGACGAGCCTCGAACAAGGGGGAGCAGTTCTTC. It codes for CSVEEGRASNKGEQFF.

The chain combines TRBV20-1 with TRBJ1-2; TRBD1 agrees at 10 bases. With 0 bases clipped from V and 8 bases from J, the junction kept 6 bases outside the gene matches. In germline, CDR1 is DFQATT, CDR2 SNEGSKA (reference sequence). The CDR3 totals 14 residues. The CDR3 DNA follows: TGCAGTGCTAGAGACCTGACAGGGGGCGAGGGCTACACCTTC. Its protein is CSARDLTGGEGYTF.

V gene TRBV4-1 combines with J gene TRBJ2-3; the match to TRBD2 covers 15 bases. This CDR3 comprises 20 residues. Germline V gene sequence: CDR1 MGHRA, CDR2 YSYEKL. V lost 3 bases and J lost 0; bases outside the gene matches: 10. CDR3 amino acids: CASSQARTSGRALSTDTQYF. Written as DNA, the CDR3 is TGCGCCAGCAGCCAGGCCAGGACTAGCGGGAGGGCCCTGAGCACAGATACGCAGTATTTT.

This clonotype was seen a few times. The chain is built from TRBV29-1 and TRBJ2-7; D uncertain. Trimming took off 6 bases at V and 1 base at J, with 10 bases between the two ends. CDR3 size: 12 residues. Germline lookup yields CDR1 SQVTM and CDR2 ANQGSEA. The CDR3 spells CSVPKGSYEQYF. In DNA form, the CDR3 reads TGCAGCGTCCCCAAGGGATCCTACGAGCAGTACTTC.

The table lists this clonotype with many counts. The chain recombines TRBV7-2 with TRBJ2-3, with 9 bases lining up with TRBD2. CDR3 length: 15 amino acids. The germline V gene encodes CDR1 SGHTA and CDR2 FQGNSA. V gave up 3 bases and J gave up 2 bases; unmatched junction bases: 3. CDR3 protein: CASSFVAGATDTQYF. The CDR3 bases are TGTGCCAGCAGCTTTGTAGCGGGGGCCACAGATACGCAGTATTTT.

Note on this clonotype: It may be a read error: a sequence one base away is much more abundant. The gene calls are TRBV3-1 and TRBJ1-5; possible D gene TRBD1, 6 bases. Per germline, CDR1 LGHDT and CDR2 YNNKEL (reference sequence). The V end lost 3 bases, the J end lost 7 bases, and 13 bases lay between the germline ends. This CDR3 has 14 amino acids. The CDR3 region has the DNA TGTGCCAGCAGCCAGGGACACCGAGAGCAGCCCCAGCATTTT. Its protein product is CASSQGHREQPQHF.

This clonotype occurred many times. The CDR3 protein is CASSQVSYEQYF. CDR3 in DNA: TGTGCCAGCAGCCAAGTTAGCTACGAGCAGTACTTC. The V call is TRBV3-1, the J call TRBJ2-7; D remains ambiguous. V was cut by 1 base and J by 3 bases, with 4 bases left in between. The CDR3 covers 12 residues. Germline values: CDR1 LGHDT, CDR2 YNNKEL (reference sequence).

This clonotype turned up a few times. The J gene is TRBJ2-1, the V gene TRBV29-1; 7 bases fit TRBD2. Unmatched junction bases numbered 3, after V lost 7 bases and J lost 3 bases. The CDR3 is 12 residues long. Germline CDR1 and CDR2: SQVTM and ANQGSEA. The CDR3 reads CSAWTSYNEQFF. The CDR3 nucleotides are TGCAGCGCCTGGACTAGCTACAATGAGCAGTTCTTC.

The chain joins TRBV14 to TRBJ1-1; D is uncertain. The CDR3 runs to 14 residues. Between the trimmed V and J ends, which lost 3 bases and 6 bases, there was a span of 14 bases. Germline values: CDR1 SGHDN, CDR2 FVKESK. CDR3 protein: CASSQEGGSAEAFF. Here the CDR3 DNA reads TGTGCCAGCAGCCAGGAAGGAGGGAGTGCTGAAGCTTTCTTT.

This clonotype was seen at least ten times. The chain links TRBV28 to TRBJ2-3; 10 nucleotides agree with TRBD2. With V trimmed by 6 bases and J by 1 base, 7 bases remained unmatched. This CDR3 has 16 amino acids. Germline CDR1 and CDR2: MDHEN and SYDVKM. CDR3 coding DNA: TGTGCCAGCAGCTATCCCGGGACTAGCGGCACAGATACGCAGTATTTT. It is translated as CASSYPGTSGTDTQYF.

In nucleotides, the CDR3 is TGTGCCAGCAGCCCATCGGTGATTACCAATGAGCAGTTCTTC. Amino acids: CASSPSVITNEQFF. This chain uses TRBV28 with TRBJ2-1; D is ambiguous. Germline V CDR1 and CDR2: MDHEN, SYDVKM. The CDR3 is 14 amino acids. Trimming shortened V by 6 bases and J by 6 bases, and 15 bases separated the two germline ends.

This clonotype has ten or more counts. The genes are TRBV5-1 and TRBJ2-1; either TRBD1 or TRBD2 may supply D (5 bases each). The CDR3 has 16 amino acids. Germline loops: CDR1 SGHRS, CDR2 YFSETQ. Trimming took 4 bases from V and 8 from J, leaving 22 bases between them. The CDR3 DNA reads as TGCGCCAGCAGCCCTGCCCCAGCCATGACGGGGCATGAGCAGTTCTTC. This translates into CASSPAPAMTGHEQFF. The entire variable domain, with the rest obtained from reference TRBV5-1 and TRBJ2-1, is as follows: KAGVTQTPRYLIKTRGQQVTLSCSPISGHRSVSWYQQTPGQGLQFLFEYFSETQRNKGNFPGRFSGRQFSNSRSEMNVSTLELGDSALYLCASSPAPAMTGHEQFFGPGTRLTVL.

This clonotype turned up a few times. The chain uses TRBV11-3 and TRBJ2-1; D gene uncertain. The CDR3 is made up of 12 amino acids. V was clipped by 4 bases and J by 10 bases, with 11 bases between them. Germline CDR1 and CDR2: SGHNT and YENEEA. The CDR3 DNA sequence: TGTGCCAGCAGCTCCACGAAAGGGGAGCAGTTCTTC. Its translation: CASSSTKGEQFF.

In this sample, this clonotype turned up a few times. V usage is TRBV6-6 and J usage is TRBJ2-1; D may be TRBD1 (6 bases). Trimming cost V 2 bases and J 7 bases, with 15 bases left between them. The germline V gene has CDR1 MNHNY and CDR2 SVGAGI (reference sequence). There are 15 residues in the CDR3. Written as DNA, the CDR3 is TGTGCCAGCAGTTACAAGCCAGGGGCCATTAATGAGCAGTTCTTC. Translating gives CASSYKPGAINEQFF.

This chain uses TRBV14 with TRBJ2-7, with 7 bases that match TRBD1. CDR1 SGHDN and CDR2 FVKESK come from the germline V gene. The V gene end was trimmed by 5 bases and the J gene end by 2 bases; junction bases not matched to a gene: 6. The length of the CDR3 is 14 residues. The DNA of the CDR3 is TGTGCCAGCAGCTTACAGGGGCGAGCCTACGAGCAGTACTTC. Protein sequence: CASSLQGRAYEQYF.

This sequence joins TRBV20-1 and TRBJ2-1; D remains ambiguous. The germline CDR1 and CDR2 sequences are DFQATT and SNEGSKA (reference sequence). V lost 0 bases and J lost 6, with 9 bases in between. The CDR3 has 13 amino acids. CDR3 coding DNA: TGCAGTGCTAGAGATGGGCAGGTCAATGAGCAGTTCTTC. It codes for CSARDGQVNEQFF.

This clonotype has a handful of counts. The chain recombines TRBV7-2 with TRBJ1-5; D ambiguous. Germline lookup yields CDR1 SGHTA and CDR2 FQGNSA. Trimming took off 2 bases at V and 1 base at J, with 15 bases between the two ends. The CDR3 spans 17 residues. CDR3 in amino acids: CASSLRDTGLSNQPQHF. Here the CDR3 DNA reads TGTGCCAGCAGCTTACGGGATACCGGGCTGAGCAATCAGCCCCAGCATTTT.

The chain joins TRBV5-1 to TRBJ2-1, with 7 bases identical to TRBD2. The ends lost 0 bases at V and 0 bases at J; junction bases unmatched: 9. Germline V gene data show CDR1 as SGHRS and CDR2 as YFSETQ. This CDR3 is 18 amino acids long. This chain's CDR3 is CASSLAPLAASSYNEQFF. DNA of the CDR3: TGCGCCAGCAGCTTGGCCCCGCTAGCGGCAAGCTCCTACAATGAGCAGTTCTTC.

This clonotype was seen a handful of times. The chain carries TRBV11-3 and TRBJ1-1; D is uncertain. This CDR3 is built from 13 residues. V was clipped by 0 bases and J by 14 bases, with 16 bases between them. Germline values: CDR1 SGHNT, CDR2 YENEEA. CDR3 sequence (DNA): TGTGCCAGCAGCTTAGATCAGGCAGCCGAGCGGTTCTTT. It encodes CASSLDQAAERFF.